The 19 T cell receptor beta chains presented below share a single source sample, sequenced in a study of T cell repertoires in MIS-A myocarditis (dated by TCRdb to 2022 to 2024). Receptor amplification or capture employed the immunoSEQ multiplex PCR assay. The table was pulled from immuneACCESS by TCRdb, which kept in-frame rearrangements only. Such tables lose some clones; where checked, under half of the loss comes from unresolved V genes, and the rest has no known cause. The sample includes fewer than 15,000 clones, with around 74% observed a single time. The ten top clones hold more than 55% of the sample. The source material was left ventricle heart tissue obtained at autopsy. The sample's cell subset or site label is to be understood as: cardiac tissue sample (left or right ventricle, interventricular septum, or pericardium). The receptors were sampled from a young man with fulminant myocarditis from multisystem inflammatory syndrome in adults (MIS-A) after COVID-19.

This chain connects TRBV3-1 (or the pseudogene TRBV3-2) to TRBJ1-5; D unresolved. Trimming pared 0 bases from V and 2 bases from J, leaving 2 bases between. The CDR3 runs to 13 residues. Germline V gives CDR1 LGHDT, CDR2 YNNKEL (reference sequence). The CDR3: CASSQERNQPQHF. The DNA of the CDR3 is TGTGCCAGCAGCCAAGAACGCAATCAGCCCCAGCATTTT.

The chain is built from TRBV29-1 and TRBJ2-7, with 11 bases that match TRBD1. CDR1 SQVTM and CDR2 ANQGSEA come from the germline V gene. This CDR3 region has 13 residues. V was pared by 6 bases and J by 5 bases, with 6 bases of the junction left unmatched. CDR3 in DNA: TGCAGCGTCGTTGGACAGGGGGCAAACGAGCAGTACTTC. This gives the protein CSVVGQGANEQYF.

The chain has TRBV5-1 and TRBJ1-4; D not resolved. CDR1 and CDR2 from the germline V gene are SGHRS and YFSETQ. V lost 4 bases and J lost 4, with 17 bases in between. There are 16 residues in the CDR3. CDR3 protein: CASSKTAPIHNEKLFF. The CDR3 DNA sequence: TGCGCCAGCAGCAAAACCGCGCCGATTCATAATGAAAAACTGTTTTTT.

V usage is TRBV13 and J usage is TRBJ2-1, with D perhaps matching TRBD1 (6 bases). V was cut by 4 bases and J by 3 bases, with 10 bases left in between. CDR3 length equals 14 residues. Germline V CDR1 and CDR2: PRHDT, FYEKMQ (reference sequence). The CDR3 DNA reads TGTGCCAGCAGCTCGGGACAAAGCTACAATGAGCAGTTCTTC. Its translation: CASSSGQSYNEQFF.

J is TRBJ1-6 and V is TRBV6-5; D not resolved. With 7 bases removed from V and 5 bases from J, the gap between germline ends came to 15 bases. Germline assignment: CDR1 MNHEY and CDR2 SVGAGI. CDR3 length: 15 residues. The CDR3 loop reads CASKQALPNNSPLHF. CDR3 coding DNA: TGTGCCAGCAAGCAGGCCCTCCCCAATAATTCACCCCTCCACTTT.

V is TRBV4-3 and J is TRBJ1-5; D unclear. The CDR3 has 14 amino acids. CDR1 LGHNA and CDR2 YSLEER come from the germline V gene. Deletions cut 4 bases from V and 7 bases from J, with 14 bases between. The CDR3 bases are TGCGCCAGCAGCCCCGCCCTGGTAGGGCAGCCCCAGCATTTT. Translation gives CASSPALVGQPQHF.

This chain uses TRBV5-6 with TRBJ1-5; no reliable D call. There are 14 residues in the CDR3. V lost 3 bases, J lost 1 base, and 8 bases lay in between. Germline CDR1 and CDR2: SGHDT and YYEEEE. The CDR3 protein is CASSSPSSNQPQHF. Here the CDR3 DNA reads TGTGCCAGCAGCTCCCCATCGAGCAATCAGCCCCAGCATTTT.

J is TRBJ1-6 and V is TRBV7-8; D possibly corresponds to TRBD1 (5 bases). V was cut by 5 bases and J by 8 bases, with 22 bases left in between. In germline, CDR1 is SGHVS, CDR2 FQNEAQ. This CDR3 region has 17 residues. The CDR3 sequence: CASSPGARGPRDSPLHF. CDR3 DNA: TGTGCCAGCAGCCCCGGGGCGAGGGGACCCCGTGATTCACCCCTCCACTTT.

The chain employs TRBV25-1 and TRBJ2-1, with D perhaps TRBD1 or TRBD2 (5 bases each). Germline V gene lookup returns CDR1 MGHDK and CDR2 SYGVNS. CDR3 length: 15 amino acids. V was pared by 4 bases and J by 4 bases, with 14 bases between. CDR3 in DNA: TGTGCCAGCAGTGTGAAGGGACCTACATACAATGAGCAGTTCTTC. Translation: CASSVKGPTYNEQFF.

The chain uses TRBV28 and TRBJ2-3; TRBD2 might be the D (6 bases). Between the trimmed V and J ends, which lost 6 bases and 0 bases, there was a span of 16 bases. Germline V gene data show CDR1 as MDHEN and CDR2 as SYDVKM. This CDR3 contains 16 residues. The CDR3 sequence is CASSPAGSGSTDTQYF. The CDR3 bases are TGTGCCAGCAGCCCCGCGGGTAGCGGAAGCACAGATACGCAGTATTTT.

The chain joins TRBV7-8 to TRBJ1-6; 7 bases fit TRBD1. The trim removed 5 bases at V and 5 bases at J, leaving 6 bases unmatched. The CDR3 is 15 residues long. In germline, CDR1 is SGHVS, CDR2 FQNEAQ. In DNA form, the CDR3 reads TGTGCCAGCAGCAGTAGACAGGGCAATAATTCACCCCTCCACTTT. It codes for CASSSRQGNNSPLHF.

The V call is TRBV3-1 (or the pseudogene TRBV3-2), the J call TRBJ2-7, with TRBD2 identical over 9 bases. CDR1 is LGHDT and CDR2 is YNNKEL in the germline V gene (reference sequence). This CDR3 region has 17 residues. J was trimmed by 5 bases and V by 0 bases; bases with no gene match: 11. CDR3 bases: TGTGCCAGCAGCCAAGACGTAGTCGCGGGAGGGAGGAACGAGCAGTACTTC. It encodes CASSQDVVAGGRNEQYF.

The chain has TRBV28 and TRBJ1-1; 8 bases are a match to TRBD1. The CDR3 covers 12 residues. From germline, CDR1 is MDHEN and CDR2 SYDVKM. J gave up 3 bases and V 6 bases, and 0 bases lay outside the gene matches. CDR3 sequence (DNA): TGTGCCAGCAGACAGGGGGACACTGAAGCTTTCTTT. Its protein is CASRQGDTEAFF.

In its sample, this clone is medium-sized (0.01 to 0.1%). The V and J genes are TRBV18 and TRBJ2-3; D not certain. This CDR3 contains 13 residues. Per the germline V gene, CDR1 is KGHSH and CDR2 is LQKENI. Deletions cut 6 bases from V and 2 bases from J, with 9 bases between. Written as DNA, the CDR3 is TGTGCCAGCTCTCACCGACCCACAGATACGCAGTATTTT. Amino acids: CASSHRPTDTQYF.

The rearrangement uses TRBV2 and TRBJ2-1, with 12 bases matching TRBD1. This CDR3 contains 19 residues. V shed 6 bases and J 0 bases; nucleotides not matched to a gene: 12. Germline CDR1 reads SNHLY; CDR2 reads FYNNEI. The CDR3 spells CASRPPGQGAGGSYNEQFF. The CDR3, as DNA: TGTGCCAGCAGGCCCCCGGGACAGGGGGCTGGGGGCTCCTACAATGAGCAGTTCTTC. Full variable domain (missing parts from reference TRBV2 and TRBJ2-1): EPEVTQTPSHQVTQMGQEVILRCVPISNHLYFYWYRQILGQKVEFLVSFYNNEISEKSEIFDDQFSVERPDGSNFTLKIRSTKLEDSAMYFCASRPPGQGAGGSYNEQFFGPGTRLTVL.

The chain has TRBV7-9 and TRBJ1-1; 9 nucleotides match TRBD1. The germline V gene has CDR1 SEHNR and CDR2 FQNEAQ (reference sequence). The CDR3 is 16 residues long. The V segment lost 3 bases and the J segment 4 bases; nucleotides outside the gene matches: 9. The CDR3 region is CASSFPGGTGITEAFF. The DNA of the CDR3 is TGTGCCAGCAGCTTCCCGGGCGGGACAGGGATCACTGAAGCTTTCTTT. Based on the CDR3 plus reference TRBV7-9 and TRBJ1-1, the full variable domain is DTGVSQNPRHKITKRGQNVTFRCDPISEHNRLYWYRQTLGQGPEFLTYFQNEAQLEKSRLLSDRFSAERPKGSFSTLEIQRTEQGDSAMYLCASSFPGGTGITEAFFGQGTRLTVV.

The chain carries TRBV7-9 and TRBJ1-1; 8 bases match TRBD1. With 5 bases clipped from V and 1 base from J, the junction kept 3 bases outside the gene matches. Germline-derived CDR1 and CDR2 are SEHNR and FQNEAQ (reference sequence). The CDR3 runs 14 residues. This CDR3 reads CASSLTGANTEAFF. CDR3 in DNA: TGTGCCAGCAGCCTGACAGGGGCGAACACTGAAGCTTTCTTT.

This clone was observed a few times. The chain carries TRBV5-4 and TRBJ2-2; 9 bases align to TRBD1. The CDR3 is 16 amino acids. In germline, CDR1 is SGHNT, CDR2 YYREEE (reference sequence). V trimming: 5 bases; J trimming: 1 base; junction bases outside the gene matches: 6. The CDR3 nucleotides read TGTGCCAGCAGGATCGGACAGGGGAGGAACACCGGGGAGCTGTTTTTT. Translated: CASRIGQGRNTGELFF. The variable domain in full, completed from reference TRBV5-4 and TRBJ2-2, reads ETGVTQSPTHLIKTRGQQVTLRCSSQSGHNTVSWYQQALGQGPQFIFQYYREEENGRGNFPPRFSGLQFPNYSSELNVNALELDDSALYLCASRIGQGRNTGELFFGEGSRLTVL.

The chain recombines TRBV19 with TRBJ2-3; maybe TRBD1 (5 bases). In germline, CDR1 is LNHDA, CDR2 SQIVND (reference sequence). The CDR3 is 15 amino acids. Trimming shortened V by 5 bases and J by 3 bases, and 15 bases separated the two germline ends. This CDR3 is CASSWGPLTTDTQYF. The CDR3 DNA reads TGTGCCAGTAGTTGGGGCCCCCTAACAACAGATACGCAGTATTTT. The full variable domain, completed using reference TRBV19 and TRBJ2-3, is DGGITQSPKYLFRKEGQNVTLSCEQNLNHDAMYWYRQDPGQGLRLIYYSQIVNDFQKGDIAEGYSVSREKKESFPLTVTSAQKNPTAFYLCASSWGPLTTDTQYFGPGTRLTVL.